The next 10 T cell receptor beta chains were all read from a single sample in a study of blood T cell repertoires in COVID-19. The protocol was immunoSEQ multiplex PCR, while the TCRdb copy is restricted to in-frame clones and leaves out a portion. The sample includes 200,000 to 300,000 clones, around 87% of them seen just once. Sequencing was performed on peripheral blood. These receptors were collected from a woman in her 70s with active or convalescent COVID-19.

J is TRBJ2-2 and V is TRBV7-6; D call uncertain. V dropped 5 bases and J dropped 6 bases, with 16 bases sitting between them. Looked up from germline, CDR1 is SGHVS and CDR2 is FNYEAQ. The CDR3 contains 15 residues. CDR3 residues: CASSVSVAAPGELFF. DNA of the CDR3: TGTGCCAGCAGCGTAAGCGTCGCTGCGCCCGGGGAGCTGTTTTTT.

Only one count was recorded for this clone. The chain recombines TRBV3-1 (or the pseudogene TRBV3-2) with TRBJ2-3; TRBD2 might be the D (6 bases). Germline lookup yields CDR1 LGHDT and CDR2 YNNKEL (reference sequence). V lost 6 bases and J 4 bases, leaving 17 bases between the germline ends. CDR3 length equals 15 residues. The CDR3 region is CASSALLARADTQYF. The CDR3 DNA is TGTGCCAGCAGTGCCCTACTAGCAAGGGCAGATACGCAGTATTTT.

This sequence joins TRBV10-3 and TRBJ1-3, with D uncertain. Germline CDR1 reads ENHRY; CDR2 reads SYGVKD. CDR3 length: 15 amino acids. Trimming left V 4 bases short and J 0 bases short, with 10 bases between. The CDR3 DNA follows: TGTGCCATCAGTGTTATAACAGCCTCTGGAAACACCATATATTTT. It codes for CAISVITASGNTIYF.

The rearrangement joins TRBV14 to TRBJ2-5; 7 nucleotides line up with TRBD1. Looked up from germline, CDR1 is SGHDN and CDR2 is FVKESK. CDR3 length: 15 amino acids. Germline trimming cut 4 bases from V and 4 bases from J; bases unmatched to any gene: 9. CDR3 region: CASSLMTGTGETQYF. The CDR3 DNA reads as TGTGCCAGCAGCCTCATGACAGGGACGGGAGAGACCCAGTACTTC. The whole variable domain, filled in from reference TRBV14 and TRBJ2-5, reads EAGVTQFPSHSVIEKGQTVTLRCDPISGHDNLYWYRRVMGKEIKFLLHFVKESKQDESGMPNNRFLAERTGGTYSTLKVQPAELEDSGVYFCASSLMTGTGETQYFGPGTRLLVL.

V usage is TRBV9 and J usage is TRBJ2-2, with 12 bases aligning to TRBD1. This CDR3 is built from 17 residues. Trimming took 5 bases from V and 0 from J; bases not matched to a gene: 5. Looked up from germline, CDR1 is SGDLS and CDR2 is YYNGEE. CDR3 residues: CASRPRDRGPNTGELFF. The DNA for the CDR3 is TGTGCCAGCAGACCCCGGGACAGGGGGCCGAACACCGGGGAGCTGTTTTTT.

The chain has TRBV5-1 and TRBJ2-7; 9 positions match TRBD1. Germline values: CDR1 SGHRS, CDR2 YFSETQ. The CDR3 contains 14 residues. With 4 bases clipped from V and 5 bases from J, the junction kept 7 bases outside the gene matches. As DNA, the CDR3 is TGCGCCAGCAGCGGAGCACAGGGGGCCAACGAGCAGTACTTC. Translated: CASSGAQGANEQYF.

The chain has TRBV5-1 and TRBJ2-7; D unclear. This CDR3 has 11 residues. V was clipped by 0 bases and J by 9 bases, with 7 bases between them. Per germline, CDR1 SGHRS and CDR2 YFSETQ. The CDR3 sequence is CASSLGVAQYF. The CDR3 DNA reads TGCGCCAGCAGCTTGGGAGTCGCGCAGTACTTC.

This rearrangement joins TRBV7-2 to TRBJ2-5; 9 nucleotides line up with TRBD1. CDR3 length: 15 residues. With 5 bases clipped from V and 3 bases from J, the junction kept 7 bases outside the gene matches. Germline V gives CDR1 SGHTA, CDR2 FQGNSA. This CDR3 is CASSRSGQGKETQYF. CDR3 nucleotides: TGTGCCAGCAGCCGGTCGGGACAGGGTAAAGAGACCCAGTACTTC.

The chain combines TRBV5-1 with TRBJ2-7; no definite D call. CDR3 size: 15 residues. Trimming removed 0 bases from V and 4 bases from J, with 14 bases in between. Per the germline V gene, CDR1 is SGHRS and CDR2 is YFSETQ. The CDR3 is CASSLGTTKQYEQYF. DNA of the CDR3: TGCGCCAGCAGCTTGGGCACAACTAAACAATACGAGCAGTACTTC.

The CDR3 sequence is CASSAPINTQYF. The CDR3 DNA is TGTGCCAGCAGCGCCCCTATCAATACGCAGTATTTT. The chain couples TRBV9 to TRBJ2-3; D not resolved. The CDR3 sequence is 12 residues long. Germline V gene lookup returns CDR1 SGDLS and CDR2 YYNGEE. Trimming removed 3 bases from V and 7 bases from J, with 9 bases in between.